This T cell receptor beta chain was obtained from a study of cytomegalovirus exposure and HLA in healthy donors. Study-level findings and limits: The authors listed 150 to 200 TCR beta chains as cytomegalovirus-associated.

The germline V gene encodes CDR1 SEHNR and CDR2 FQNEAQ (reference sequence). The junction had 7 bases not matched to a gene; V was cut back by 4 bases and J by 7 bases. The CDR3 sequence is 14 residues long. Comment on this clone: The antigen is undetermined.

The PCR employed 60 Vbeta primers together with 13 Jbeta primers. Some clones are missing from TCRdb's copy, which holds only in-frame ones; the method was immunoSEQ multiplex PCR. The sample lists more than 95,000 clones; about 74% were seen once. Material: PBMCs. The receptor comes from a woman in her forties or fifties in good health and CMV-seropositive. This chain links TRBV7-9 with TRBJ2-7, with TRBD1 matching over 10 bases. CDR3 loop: CASSSPGQGREQYF. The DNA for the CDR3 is TGTGCCAGCAGCTCCCCGGGACAGGGGCGGGAGCAGTACTTC.